This record looks at one T cell receptor beta chain sequence and its context. Its antigen is unidentified. This entry belongs to a study of cytomegalovirus exposure and HLA in healthy donors. About the research overall: Early release data held 80 million to 100 million unique TCRs from HLA-typed donors. Notes on the study in general: In an earlier analysis, productive rearrangement rates for most beta V segments clustered near 87% or 30%. Later analysis showed most CMV-associated TCR beta chains appearing HLA-restricted.

The PCR was carried out with 60 Vbeta primers and 13 Jbeta primers. This table comes from immunoSEQ multiplex PCR, and its TCRdb copy is limited to in-frame clones, with some not included. The profile shows some 140,000 clones, about three quarters of them singletons. Germline V gives CDR1 SGHVS, CDR2 FNYEAQ. The CDR3 totals 12 residues. V lost 6 bases and J 8 bases, leaving 11 bases between the germline ends. The TCR comes from a young woman in good health and CMV-seronegative. The sequencing sample was made of PBMCs. V is TRBV7-6 and J is TRBJ2-1; D may be TRBD2 (5 bases). The CDR3 region has the DNA TGTGCCAGCAGTCACCCAGCGGATGAGCAGTTCTTC. Translated, it gives CASSHPADEQFF.